The 23 T cell receptor beta chains presented below share a single source sample, sequenced in a study of T cells in Graves' hyperthyroidism and ophthalmopathy (dated by TCRdb to between 2018 and 2020). The library came from multiplex PCR. Data came from an Illumina HiSeq 2000. TCR beta CDR3 regions were amplified from RNA transcripts. The first round of RT-PCR for the TCR CDR3 was performed with the HTBI primer set and the Qiagen OneStep RT-PCR kit. The raw public reads went through TCRdb reprocessing: fastp at Q25, MiXCR clone calling, in-frame beta chains kept. A single entry per CDR3 protein holds the most common genes and DNA from its merged rows. In this sample the table shows around 500,000 distinct CDR3 sequences, roughly 23% of which occur a single time. The leading ten clones occupy approximately 54% of the sample. The sequenced sample consisted of blood. The receptors derive from a woman aged 70 to 79 with Graves' ophthalmopathy.

The V call is TRBV6-1, the J call TRBJ1-1, with a weak D call TRBD1 (5 bases). The CDR3 has 12 amino acids. In germline, CDR1 is MNHNS, CDR2 SASEGT. V lost 6 bases to trimming and J lost 4 bases, with 9 bases between them. For the CDR3, the DNA is TGTGCCAGCAGGGGGGTGAGCACTGAAGCTTTCTTT. Translated: CASRGVSTEAFF.

There are a few counts of this clonotype. The J gene is TRBJ1-6, the V gene TRBV7-2, with D perhaps matching TRBD1 (6 bases). This CDR3 is 15 amino acids long. Germline values: CDR1 SGHTA, CDR2 FQGNSA. Between the trimmed V and J ends, which lost 1 base and 7 bases, there was a span of 11 bases. CDR3 sequence reads: CASSLEWQGNSPLHF. In nucleotides, the CDR3 is TGTGCCAGCAGCTTAGAATGGCAGGGGAATTCACCCCTCCACTTT.

This clonotype was observed many times. The rearrangement uses TRBV7-9 and TRBJ2-4; no clear D gene. CDR1 SEHNR and CDR2 FQNEAQ come from the germline V gene (reference sequence). The CDR3 length is 14 residues. The V end was cut by 6 bases, the J end by 0 bases, with 9 bases between. CDR3 protein: CASSSALAKNIQYF. In nucleotides, the CDR3 is TGTGCCAGCAGTAGTGCCTTAGCCAAAAACATTCAGTACTTC.

The table lists this clonotype with many counts. The chain employs TRBV28 and TRBJ2-1; 8 positions agree with TRBD2. The V and J ends lost 10 bases and 0 bases, in that order; junction bases with no gene match: 8. There are 15 residues in the CDR3. Germline CDR1 reads MDHEN; CDR2 reads SYDVKM. CDR3 coding DNA: TGTGCCACTACAGGAGGGACTAGCTCCTACAATGAGCAGTTCTTC. This translates into CATTGGTSSYNEQFF.

The CDR3: CASSYIQGTHEQYF. CDR3 DNA sequence: TGTGCCAGCAGTTACATACAGGGAACCCACGAGCAGTACTTC. The chain employs TRBV28 and TRBJ2-7, with D possibly TRBD1 on 6 matching bases. With 4 bases removed from V and 5 bases from J, the gap between germline ends came to 15 bases. The germline CDR1 and CDR2 sequences are MDHEN and SYDVKM. The CDR3 consists of 14 residues.

Ten or more counts support this clonotype. CDR3: CASSLSESSYEQYF. The CDR3 DNA reads as TGTGCCAGCAGTTTATCGGAGAGCTCCTACGAGCAGTACTTC. This chain links TRBV12-3 or TRBV12-4 with TRBJ2-7; D is ambiguous. Trimming left V 2 bases short and J 0 bases short, with 8 bases between. The CDR3 consists of 14 residues.

This chain connects TRBV6-1 to TRBJ2-1; 13 nucleotides align to TRBD2. Germline V gene lookup returns CDR1 MNHNS and CDR2 SASEGT. Losses at the gene ends were 5 bases for V and 7 bases for J; bases not matched to a gene: 5. The length of the CDR3 is 15 residues. The DNA for the CDR3 is TGTGCCAGCAGTAAGACTAGCGGGAGGAAAAATGAGCAGTTCTTC. Amino acids: CASSKTSGRKNEQFF.

V and J are TRBV5-4 and TRBJ2-2, with 8 bases lining up with TRBD1. The CDR3 contains 16 residues. Germline-derived CDR1 and CDR2 are SGHNT and YYREEE (reference sequence). The junction had 4 bases not matched to a gene; V was cut back by 3 bases and J by 0 bases. CDR3 bases: TGTGCCAGCAGCTCCCGACAGGGGACGAACACCGGGGAGCTGTTTTTT. This sequence encodes CASSSRQGTNTGELFF.

This clonotype was counted many times. The V call is TRBV7-9, the J call TRBJ2-1, with D perhaps TRBD2 (6 bases). Germline-derived CDR1 and CDR2 are SEHNR and FQNEAQ (reference sequence). This CDR3 has 15 residues. The V and J ends lost 2 bases and 4 bases respectively, with 12 bases between them. The chain's CDR3 is CASSLMGGVYNEQFF. As DNA, the CDR3 is TGTGCCAGCAGCTTAATGGGCGGGGTTTACAATGAGCAGTTCTTC.

This clonotype was counted between two and nine times. This rearrangement joins TRBV6-1 to TRBJ1-1; TRBD1 is a possible D gene (5 bases). The germline CDR1 and CDR2 sequences are MNHNS and SASEGT. The V gene lost 5 bases and the J gene lost 1 base, with 11 bases spanning the gap. This CDR3 is 14 amino acids long. The CDR3 here is CASSWWGGNTEAFF. The CDR3 DNA sequence: TGTGCCAGCAGTTGGTGGGGGGGGAACACTGAAGCTTTCTTT.

The chain recombines TRBV3-1 with TRBJ2-3, with D uncertain. Trimming stripped 4 bases from V and 7 bases from J, with 9 bases between. Germline CDR1 and CDR2: LGHDT and YNNKEL (reference sequence). There are 12 residues in the CDR3. In DNA form, the CDR3 reads TGTGCCAGCAGCCCGTCATGGAATACGCAGTATTTT. Its protein product is CASSPSWNTQYF.

This clonotype was seen only a few times. The CDR3: CASSQDSGGFSYNEQFF. DNA for the CDR3: TGCGCCAGCAGCCAAGATTCGGGAGGTTTTTCCTACAATGAGCAGTTCTTC. This chain joins TRBV4-3 and TRBJ2-1; 7 nucleotides align to TRBD2. From germline, CDR1 is LGHNA and CDR2 YSLEER. Trimming at V came to 0 bases and at J to 1 base, leaving 6 bases not matched to a gene. This CDR3 has 17 residues.

In the case of this clonotype: A read error may explain this, as a much larger clone is one base away. This chain joins TRBV12-3 or TRBV12-4 and TRBJ1-1; TRBD1 might be the D (6 bases). The CDR3 totals 11 residues. The CDR3 sequence is CASSLGAEALF. Written as DNA, the CDR3 is TGTGCCAGCAGTTTGGGGGCTGAAGCTCTCTTT.

Only a few counts were recorded for this clonotype. The CDR3 spells CASSYVEGFYGLYEQYF. CDR3 DNA: TGTGCCAGCAGTTATGTGGAGGGGTTTTATGGACTCTACGAGCAGTACTTC. This chain uses TRBV6-2 or TRBV6-3 with TRBJ2-7; D might be TRBD2 (6 bases). Germline CDR1 is MNHEY and CDR2 is SVGEGT. This CDR3 spans 17 amino acids. V dropped 3 bases and J dropped 3 bases, with 21 bases sitting between them.

This clonotype was observed a few times. The J gene is TRBJ2-3, the V gene TRBV6-5; weak D call: TRBD2 (5 bases). V was shortened by 0 bases and J by 6 bases, with 10 bases between the two germline ends. Germline V gene lookup returns CDR1 MNHEY and CDR2 SVGAGI. The CDR3 consists of 14 residues. The CDR3 bases are TGTGCCAGCAGTTACTCCCGGGGAGAGGATACGCAGTATTTT. This translates into CASSYSRGEDTQYF.

This clonotype was counted only a few times. The chain carries TRBV7-9 and TRBJ2-1; 7 bases line up with TRBD2. Germline V gives CDR1 SEHNR, CDR2 FQNEAQ (reference sequence). CDR3 length: 15 residues. The V segment lost 6 bases and the J segment 3 bases; nucleotides outside the gene matches: 8. The DNA of the CDR3 is TGTGCCAGCAGTCAAGGCGGGAGCCTCTACAATGAGCAGTTCTTC. The encoded protein is CASSQGGSLYNEQFF.

The rearrangement links TRBV20-1 to TRBJ2-7; 13 nucleotides line up with TRBD2. The germline V gene encodes CDR1 DFQATT and CDR2 SNEGSKA (reference sequence). The ends lost 2 bases at V and 7 bases at J; junction bases unmatched: 14. The CDR3 extends over 17 amino acids. CDR3 residues: CSARPRRTSGRREEQYF. CDR3 coding DNA: TGCAGTGCTAGACCAAGGAGGACTAGCGGGAGACGGGAGGAGCAGTACTTC.

The chain combines TRBV13 with TRBJ2-1; TRBD1 agrees at 7 bases. Germline V gene sequence: CDR1 PRHDT, CDR2 FYEKMQ (reference sequence). J was trimmed by 7 bases and V by 2 bases; bases with no gene match: 5. The CDR3 runs 14 residues. CDR3 coding DNA: TGTGCCAGCAGCTTACGACAGGGATGGAATGAGCAGTTCTTC. Translating gives CASSLRQGWNEQFF.

This clonotype has a count of ten or more. The chain employs TRBV5-5 and TRBJ2-7; D ambiguous. V lost 1 base and J 6 bases, leaving 14 bases between the germline ends. The CDR3 is 14 residues long. Germline CDR1 SGHKS, CDR2 YYEKEE (reference sequence). The CDR3 DNA follows: TGTGCCAGCAGCTTGCGGTTACCGCCTGGCGAGCAGTACTTC. Translation: CASSLRLPPGEQYF.

The chain is built from TRBV6-1 and TRBJ2-1, with D perhaps TRBD2 (6 bases). V dropped 6 bases and J dropped 13 bases, with 16 bases sitting between them. CDR3 length: 12 amino acids. Germline CDR1 MNHNS, CDR2 SASEGT. The CDR3 DNA reads as TGTGCCAGCAGAGGCAGCGGGTCGTTCCAGTTCTTC. Translating it yields CASRGSGSFQFF.

This clonotype was seen a few times. This chain joins TRBV7-2 and TRBJ2-3; D is perhaps TRBD1 (5 bases). The CDR3 is 14 amino acids. CDR1 is SGHTA and CDR2 is FQGNSA in the germline V gene. Deletions cut 5 bases from V and 6 bases from J, with 15 bases between. The CDR3 DNA reads TGTGCCAGCAGCACGTCAACAGGTTTTGATACGCAGTATTTT. Its translation: CASSTSTGFDTQYF.

This clonotype was picked up a small number of times. The rearrangement uses TRBV19 and TRBJ1-1; 8 nucleotides agree with TRBD1. V shed 9 bases, J shed 0 bases, and the junction held 3 bases outside the gene matches. Germline values: CDR1 LNHDA, CDR2 SQIVND (reference sequence). The CDR3 has 13 residues. For the CDR3, the DNA is TGTGCCAGCGGACAGGGCCTGAACACTGAAGCTTTCTTT. It is translated as CASGQGLNTEAFF.

This clonotype was counted at least ten times. The chain employs TRBV27 and TRBJ2-5; 8 bases match TRBD1. The CDR3 has 14 amino acids. V gave up 4 bases and J gave up 7 bases; unmatched junction bases: 8. CDR1 is MNHEY, CDR2 SMNVEV, per germline (reference sequence). Here the CDR3 reads CASSYAGGRRTQYF. The CDR3 coding sequence is TGTGCCAGCAGTTACGCAGGGGGCCGGAGGACCCAGTACTTC.